This TCR beta chain derives from a study of blood T cells in healthy people across ages (dated by TCRdb to 2013 to 2016). Study-level background: Template switching captured roughly one uniquely barcoded TCR beta cDNA molecule per two T cells in model experiments. To avoid experimental bias, donors of different ages were spread randomly across the sequencing lanes. Donors were grouped into four age groups: young (average approximately 15 years), middle-aged (about 40), aged (around 60) and long-lived (around 80). For two donors (one aged 18 to 30 and one aged 80 or older), the study analyzed two additional independent replicas of 1 million unique cDNA reads from the same blood draw. Age-related changes in TCR beta repertoire diversity were measured in the study by deep sequencing normalized with unique cDNA molecular identifiers.

Findings and caveats that apply to the study as a whole: Compared with the aged group, the long-lived group had more naive CD4+ T cells, fewer expanded clones and increased TCR diversity, a pattern suggesting age selection. Because donor CMV infection status was unknown, age-related changes in expanded clonotypes were potentially confounded. Total diversity estimates from one million sequenced T cells were considered lower bounds and underestimates. As age increased, observed TCR beta diversity per million T cells dropped in a roughly linear way, and a significant reduction was already evident by age 40. The percentage of naive T cells measured by flow cytometry correlated strongly with observed TCR beta diversity. Bulk unsorted PBMC profiling prevented conclusive comparison of naive and antigen-experienced compartments.

The donors were some 36 Caucasian individuals from Russia, aged 6 to 90 years, who were systemically healthy. Each donor gave 8 to 10 milliliters of peripheral blood, drawn into EDTA-treated Vacutainer tubes. Ficoll-Paque density-gradient centrifugation was used to isolate PBMCs, with at least 7 million per sample. Trizol reagent was used to extract total RNA from the PBMCs, yielding at least 6 micrograms per sample. For every donor, flow cytometry on a PBMC aliquot measured the percentage of naive CD45RAhigh/CD27high T cells. Cut back by 3 bases and 0 bases, the V and J ends lie 18 bases apart. Including the terminal cysteine and phenylalanine, the CDR3 comprises 17 residues. The read is trimmed to its CDR3 DNA, 51 bases read in frame from base 1. The germline V gene (reference sequence) provides CDR1 DFQATT and CDR2 SNEGSKA. Libraries came from 5' RACE. TCRdb names Illumina HiSeq 2500 as the instrument used. A second roughly 6 to 12 cycle PCR used a sample-barcoded 5' primer and a J-beta primer mix. Each TCR beta cDNA molecule received a unique molecular identifier from a template-switch 5' adaptor carrying 12 random nucleotides. At least 2.5 million CDR3-containing paired-end reads were obtained from each sample. First-strand cDNA was synthesized from all RNA with the Mint cDNA synthesis kit, primed by a TRBC-specific oligonucleotide. Following uracil-DNA glycosylase treatment, a first 18-cycle PCR with universal primers M1SS and BC2_uni_R was performed on all cDNA. In the paper's pipeline: Each sample was normalized by randomly selecting 1 million high-quality reads, each carrying a distinct molecular identifier. Reads sharing molecular identifiers were discarded rather than binned into consensus sequences. MiTCR, with a Q25 quality threshold and the strictest error-elimination algorithm, was used for CDR3 identification, clonotype clustering and error correction. A nonparametric unseen species model with Euler transformation was used to estimate a lower bound on total TCR beta diversity. The public reads were reprocessed in TCRdb via fastp at Q25 and MiXCR, keeping in-frame beta chains. Merged by CDR3 protein, the rows form single entries marked with the most common genes and DNA. V and J calls and clone size were set by TCRdb, not the authors. The sample records hundreds of thousands of distinct CDR3 sequences, roughly half of which are singletons. The leading ten clones occupy approximately 13% of the sample.

Comment on this clonotype: Its antigen is currently not known. Base qualities are not recorded, but no much larger clone differs from it by a single base.

Sequencing input: blood. This TCR derives from a woman aged 80 or older in good health. Recombination connected TRBV20-1 to TRBJ1-5; TRBD1 is possibly the D segment (5 matching bases). The nucleotide sequence reads TGCAGTGCTAGCTCTGGGGCGGCCGTCCTTAGCAATCAGCCCCAGCATTTT. Translated, it reads CSASSGAAVLSNQPQHF.